This T cell receptor beta chain was found in a study of OX40 agonist ivuxolimab in advanced cancers. Study at large: Dosing consisted of intravenous ivuxolimab at 0.01 to 10 mg/kg every 2 weeks.

The CDR3 runs 13 residues. From germline, CDR1 is SGHNT and CDR2 YENEEA. Unmatched junction bases numbered 9, after V lost 4 bases and J lost 11 bases. The method was immunoSEQ multiplex PCR; TCRdb's version includes in-frame clones alone and lacks a portion of them. The sample has 65,000 to 95,000 clones; around 85% are singletons. Study findings and constraints: Individuals who were partial responders at 0.1-3.0 mg/kg had clonal expansion that ranked among the lowest. Undetermined was the antigen specificity of the expanded peripheral T cells.

For this clone: The antigen is unknown.

The receptor comes from an adult with an advanced solid tumor such as melanoma, head and neck, liver or kidney cancer. This sequence joins TRBV11-3 and TRBJ2-7; TRBD1 matches at 9 bases. The material was CD4+ or CD8+ T cells sorted from blood, obtained in a trial of the OX40 agonist ivuxolimab. CDR3 protein: CASSSGTGMVKYF. As DNA, the CDR3 is TGTGCCAGCAGCTCCGGGACAGGGATGGTGAAGTACTTC.